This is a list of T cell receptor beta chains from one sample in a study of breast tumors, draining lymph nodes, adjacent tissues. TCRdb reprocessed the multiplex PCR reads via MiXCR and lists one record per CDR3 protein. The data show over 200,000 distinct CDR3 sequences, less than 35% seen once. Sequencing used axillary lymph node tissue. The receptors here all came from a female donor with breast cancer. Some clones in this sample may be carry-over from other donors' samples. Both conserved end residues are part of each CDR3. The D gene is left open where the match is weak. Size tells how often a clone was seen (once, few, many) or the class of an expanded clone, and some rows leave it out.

CDR3 DNA: TGCAGTGCGGGGCGGGGGGGCGGGGAGCTGTTTTTT
CDR3 protein: CSAGRGGGELFF
V gene: TRBV20-1
D gene: TRBD2
J gene: TRBJ2-2
clone size: once

CDR3 DNA: TGTGCCAGCAGCTACGACGGGAGTAGCAATCAGCCCCAGCATTTT
CDR3 protein: CASSYDGSSNQPQHF
V gene: TRBV7-9
D gene: NA
J gene: TRBJ1-5
clone size: many

CDR3 DNA: TGTGCCAGCAGCGACGCCGGGACGGCGAACACTGAAGCTTTCTTT
CDR3 protein: CASSDAGTANTEAFF
V gene: TRBV7-9
D gene: NA
J gene: TRBJ1-1
clone size: few

CDR3 DNA: TGTGCCAGCAGCTTAGGTCGGGCACGCCGGGAGTATGGCTACACCTTC
CDR3 protein: CASSLGRARREYGYTF
V gene: TRBV7-2
D gene: NA
J gene: TRBJ1-2
clone size: many

CDR3 DNA: TGTGCCAGCAGCCAGAACAGCGGGCCCTACGAGCAGTACTTC
CDR3 protein: CASSQNSGPYEQYF
V gene: TRBV7-3
D gene: NA
J gene: TRBJ2-7
clone size: many

CDR3 DNA: TGTGCCAGCAGCGTAGACAGGGTGGTCTACACCTTC
CDR3 protein: CASSVDRVVYTF
V gene: TRBV7-2
D gene: TRBD1
J gene: TRBJ1-2
clone size: many

CDR3 DNA: TGCGCCAGCAGCTTAGGGACTAGTCACCCCGAGCAGTACTTC
CDR3 protein: CASSLGTSHPEQYF
V gene: TRBV5-1
D gene: TRBD2
J gene: TRBJ2-7
clone size: many

CDR3 DNA: TGTGCCAGTAGTACCCGGGCCGGGCAGCAGTTCTTC
CDR3 protein: CASSTRAGQQFF
V gene: TRBV19
D gene: NA
J gene: TRBJ2-1
clone size: many

CDR3 DNA: TGCAGTGCTAGTTCCGGGACATACGAGCAGTACTTC
CDR3 protein: CSASSGTYEQYF
V gene: TRBV20-1
D gene: NA
J gene: TRBJ2-7
clone size: many

CDR3 DNA: TGCGCCAGCAGCCCTCCCGGGACAGGGGGCATTCAGCCCCAGCATTTT
CDR3 protein: CASSPPGTGGIQPQHF
V gene: TRBV5-1
D gene: TRBD1
J gene: TRBJ1-5
clone size: NA

CDR3 DNA: TGTGCTAGCAGTGACAGGGGGGACCTTCACTTC
CDR3 protein: CASSDRGDLHF
V gene: TRBV7-7
D gene: TRBD1
J gene: TRBJ2-7
clone size: NA

CDR3 DNA: TGTGCCAGCAGCAAGGGACTAGCGGGGCGGGAGACCCAGCACTTC
CDR3 protein: CASSKGLAGRETQHF
V gene: TRBV7-6
D gene: TRBD2
J gene: TRBJ2-5
clone size: NA

CDR3 DNA: TGCAGTGCTAGTTCGGGGGAAAGCTCCTACAATGAGCAGTTCTTC
CDR3 protein: CSASSGESSYNEQFF
V gene: TRBV20-1
D gene: NA
J gene: TRBJ2-1
clone size: few

CDR3 DNA: TGCAGTGCTCTAGCCCCTAGCGGGGGGTACTACAATGAAAAACTGTTTTTT
CDR3 protein: CSALAPSGGYYNEKLFF
V gene: TRBV20-1
D gene: NA
J gene: TRBJ1-4
clone size: few

CDR3 DNA: TGTGCCAGCAGTTACAAAACCGGAGCCATCTATGGCTACACCTTC
CDR3 protein: CASSYKTGAIYGYTF
V gene: TRBV6-6
D gene: NA
J gene: TRBJ1-2
clone size: NA

CDR3 DNA: TGCAGTGTGAGGGGTGGGACAGGGCTTGAAAAACTGTTTTTT
CDR3 protein: CSVRGGTGLEKLFF
V gene: TRBV20-1
D gene: TRBD1
J gene: TRBJ1-4
clone size: many

CDR3 DNA: TGTGCCACCAGTGACCGAACTAGCGGGAGTTACAATGAGCAGTTCTTC
CDR3 protein: CATSDRTSGSYNEQFF
V gene: TRBV24-1
D gene: TRBD2
J gene: TRBJ2-1
clone size: many

CDR3 DNA: TGTGCCAGCAGCTATCTAGCGGGAGGGGGCAATCAGCCCCAGCATTTT
CDR3 protein: CASSYLAGGGNQPQHF
V gene: TRBV11-3
D gene: NA
J gene: TRBJ1-5
clone size: NA

CDR3 DNA: TGCAGCTCTACTAGGCGCGAGCAGTACTTC
CDR3 protein: CSSTRREQYF
V gene: TRBV29-1
D gene: NA
J gene: TRBJ2-7
clone size: NA

CDR3 DNA: TGTGCCAGCAGCTTACACCTTCGGACTAGCGGGAGGCGGGTAATGGATGAGCAGTTCTTC
CDR3 protein: CASSLHLRTSGRRVMDEQFF
V gene: TRBV13
D gene: TRBD2
J gene: TRBJ2-1
clone size: NA

CDR3 DNA: TGTGCCAGCAGATCAACCGGGACGGACTACGAGCAGTACTTC
CDR3 protein: CASRSTGTDYEQYF
V gene: TRBV13
D gene: NA
J gene: TRBJ2-7
clone size: many

CDR3 DNA: TGTGCCAGCTTGGCCGGGACAAATAATTCACCCCTCCACTTT
CDR3 protein: CASLAGTNNSPLHF
V gene: TRBV25-1
D gene: NA
J gene: TRBJ1-6
clone size: once

CDR3 DNA: TGTGCCATCAGTTCGGCCATCAATCAGCCCCAGCATTTT
CDR3 protein: CAISSAINQPQHF
V gene: TRBV10-3
D gene: NA
J gene: TRBJ1-5
clone size: once

CDR3 DNA: TGTGCCAGCTCACCACGGGGTCTAGATAGCAATCAGCCCCAGCATTTT
CDR3 protein: CASSPRGLDSNQPQHF
V gene: TRBV18
D gene: NA
J gene: TRBJ1-5
clone size: NA

CDR3 DNA: TGTGCCAGCTCACCACTCGGCGCGGGGGCGAACACCGGGGAGCTGTTTTTT
CDR3 protein: CASSPLGAGANTGELFF
V gene: TRBV18
D gene: TRBD2
J gene: TRBJ2-2
clone size: many

CDR3 DNA: TGTGCCAGCAGCTTGTTCGGGGGCGGCGGGGAGCTGTTTTTT
CDR3 protein: CASSLFGGGGELFF
V gene: TRBV5-4
D gene: NA
J gene: TRBJ2-2
clone size: few

CDR3 DNA: TGTGCCAGCAGGAAGGGACTAGGAGAGACCCAGTACTTC
CDR3 protein: CASRKGLGETQYF
V gene: TRBV2
D gene: TRBD2
J gene: TRBJ2-5
clone size: NA

CDR3 DNA: TGTGCCAGCAGCTTGAGCGGGGCCCCCACAGATACGCAGTATTTT
CDR3 protein: CASSLSGAPTDTQYF
V gene: TRBV9
D gene: TRBD2
J gene: TRBJ2-3
clone size: few

CDR3 DNA: TGTGCCTGGAGGGGTCGGGGGTTGCGAGAAAAACTGTTTTTT
CDR3 protein: CAWRGRGLREKLFF
V gene: TRBV30
D gene: NA
J gene: TRBJ1-4
clone size: few

CDR3 DNA: TGTGCCAGCACCTACTCCAATGAGCAGTTCTTC
CDR3 protein: CASTYSNEQFF
V gene: TRBV2
D gene: NA
J gene: TRBJ2-1
clone size: many

CDR3 DNA: TGTGCCAGCAGGTCGGGGGTGCATCAGCCCCAGCATTTT
CDR3 protein: CASRSGVHQPQHF
V gene: TRBV7-6
D gene: NA
J gene: TRBJ1-5
clone size: once

CDR3 DNA: TGTGCCAGCAGCTTAGGGGCCGGCGTAGAGACCCAGTACTTC
CDR3 protein: CASSLGAGVETQYF
V gene: TRBV7-2
D gene: NA
J gene: TRBJ2-5
clone size: NA

CDR3 DNA: TGCAGTGCTGACCTTTTAAGCGGGATGAGCTACAATGAGCAGTTCTTC
CDR3 protein: CSADLLSGMSYNEQFF
V gene: TRBV20-1
D gene: TRBD2
J gene: TRBJ2-1
clone size: NA

CDR3 DNA: TGTGCCAGCACGCGGGAAGGCAATCAGCCCCAGCATTTT
CDR3 protein: CASTREGNQPQHF
V gene: TRBV7-9
D gene: NA
J gene: TRBJ1-5
clone size: many

CDR3 DNA: TGTGCCAGCAGCCTTCTCACCGGGACAGTGAACACCGGGGAGCTGTTTTTT
CDR3 protein: CASSLLTGTVNTGELFF
V gene: TRBV11-3
D gene: TRBD1
J gene: TRBJ2-2
clone size: many

CDR3 DNA: TGCAGCGTCGCCGACAGCCCTGAAGCTTTCTTT
CDR3 protein: CSVADSPEAFF
V gene: TRBV29-1
D gene: NA
J gene: TRBJ1-1
clone size: NA

CDR3 DNA: TGTGCCAGCAGCTTAGCCGGAGCAAGAGGGGCCAACGTCCTGACTTTC
CDR3 protein: CASSLAGARGANVLTF
V gene: TRBV7-9
D gene: NA
J gene: TRBJ2-6
clone size: NA

CDR3 DNA: TGTGCCTGGAGTCCCCCCGGGACAGTCCGCTCTAATTCACCCCTCCACTTT
CDR3 protein: CAWSPPGTVRSNSPLHF
V gene: TRBV30
D gene: TRBD1
J gene: TRBJ1-6
clone size: many

CDR3 DNA: TGCAGCGTTGGGGACCACGGCACCGGGGAGCTGTTTTTT
CDR3 protein: CSVGDHGTGELFF
V gene: TRBV29-1
D gene: NA
J gene: TRBJ2-2
clone size: many

CDR3 DNA: TGTGCCAGCAGCCCCGGGACAGGGGGCTACACCATATATTTT
CDR3 protein: CASSPGTGGYTIYF
V gene: TRBV7-2
D gene: TRBD1
J gene: TRBJ1-3
clone size: many

CDR3 DNA: TGCGCCAGCAGCGTACGGGGGACAACCCCTAGCACAGATACGCAGTATTTT
CDR3 protein: CASSVRGTTPSTDTQYF
V gene: TRBV5-1
D gene: NA
J gene: TRBJ2-3
clone size: many

CDR3 DNA: TGTGCCAGCTCACCCCCGACAGGGACCTATGGCTACACCTTC
CDR3 protein: CASSPPTGTYGYTF
V gene: TRBV18
D gene: TRBD1
J gene: TRBJ1-2
clone size: NA

CDR3 DNA: TGCAGTGCTGGACTAGCGGGAGCGGCCGAGCAGTACTTC
CDR3 protein: CSAGLAGAAEQYF
V gene: TRBV20-1
D gene: TRBD2
J gene: TRBJ2-7
clone size: NA

CDR3 DNA: TGTGCCAGCAGCTCCGGGACAGAGGATTCACCCCTCCACTTT
CDR3 protein: CASSSGTEDSPLHF
V gene: TRBV7-6
D gene: TRBD1
J gene: TRBJ1-6
clone size: NA

CDR3 DNA: TGCAGTGCTAGAGAATTCACAGGGAGAGGTGGCTACACCTTC
CDR3 protein: CSAREFTGRGGYTF
V gene: TRBV20-1
D gene: NA
J gene: TRBJ1-2
clone size: many

CDR3 DNA: TGCGCCACACGGACGGACGACTACGAGCAGTACTTC
CDR3 protein: CATRTDDYEQYF
V gene: TRBV10-2
D gene: NA
J gene: TRBJ2-7
clone size: many

CDR3 DNA: TGTGCCAGCAGTATGCTACAGGGGTTCTCCTACGAGCAGTACTTC
CDR3 protein: CASSMLQGFSYEQYF
V gene: TRBV6-6
D gene: TRBD1
J gene: TRBJ2-7
clone size: many

CDR3 DNA: TGCGCCAGCAAAGGGGCGGGAGGGCCGGGTGATACGCAGTATTTT
CDR3 protein: CASKGAGGPGDTQYF
V gene: TRBV5-1
D gene: TRBD2
J gene: TRBJ2-3
clone size: many

CDR3 DNA: TGTGCTAGTGGGCTGGGACACTTGGGGGAGACCCAGTACTTC
CDR3 protein: CASGLGHLGETQYF
V gene: TRBV12-5
D gene: NA
J gene: TRBJ2-5
clone size: many

CDR3 DNA: TGTGCCAGCAGCCCAGGACAGTCACCTCAAGAGACCCAGTACTTC
CDR3 protein: CASSPGQSPQETQYF
V gene: TRBV11-2
D gene: NA
J gene: TRBJ2-5
clone size: many

CDR3 DNA: TGTGCCAGCAGGCCCCTCCGGGGGGGCCCTACCACAGATACGCAGTATTTT
CDR3 protein: CASRPLRGGPTTDTQYF
V gene: TRBV9
D gene: TRBD2
J gene: TRBJ2-3
clone size: NA

CDR3 DNA: TGTGCCAGCAGCTTACAGGGGTCGGCTGGAAAACTGTTTTTT
CDR3 protein: CASSLQGSAGKLFF
V gene: TRBV7-3
D gene: NA
J gene: TRBJ1-4
clone size: NA

CDR3 DNA: TGTGCCAGCTTCAGGGGGCCGTATAATTCACCCCTCCACTTT
CDR3 protein: CASFRGPYNSPLHF
V gene: TRBV6-2/TRBV6-3
D gene: TRBD1
J gene: TRBJ1-6
clone size: NA